This T cell receptor (beta chain) stems from a study of technical replicates of blood from a few donors. Germline CDR1 reads SNHLY; CDR2 reads FYNNEI. This CDR3 region has 17 residues. V trimming: 0 bases; J trimming: 8 bases; junction bases outside the gene matches: 12. The method was immunoSEQ multiplex PCR; TCRdb's version includes in-frame clones alone and lacks a portion of them. The sample carries 84,000 or so clones, around 94% recorded once. The chain carries TRBV2 and TRBJ2-1; 8 bases match TRBD2. The specimen was T cells isolated from PBMCs. The sequence was obtained from a human donor in good health. CDR3: CASSEAGSGSGVDEQFF. In DNA, the CDR3 is TGTGCCAGCAGTGAAGCGGGTTCCGGTAGCGGGGTCGATGAGCAGTTCTTC.